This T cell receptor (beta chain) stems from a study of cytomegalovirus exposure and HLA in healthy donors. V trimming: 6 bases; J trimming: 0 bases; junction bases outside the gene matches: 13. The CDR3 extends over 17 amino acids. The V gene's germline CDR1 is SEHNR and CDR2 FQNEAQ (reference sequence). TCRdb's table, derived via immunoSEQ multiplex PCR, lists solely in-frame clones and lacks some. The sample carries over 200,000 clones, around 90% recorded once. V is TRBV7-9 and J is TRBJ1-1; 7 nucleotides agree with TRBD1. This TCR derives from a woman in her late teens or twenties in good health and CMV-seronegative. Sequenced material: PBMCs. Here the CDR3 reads CASRDLRGPGMNTEAFF. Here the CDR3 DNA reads TGTGCCAGCAGGGACTTGAGGGGGCCAGGGATGAACACTGAAGCTTTCTTT. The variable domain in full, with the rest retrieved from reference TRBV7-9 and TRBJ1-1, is DTGVSQNPRHKITKRGQNVTFRCDPISEHNRLYWYRQTLGQGPEFLTYFQNEAQLEKSRLLSDRFSAERPKGSFSTLEIQRTEQGDSAMYLCASRDLRGPGMNTEAFFGQGTRLTVV.